Shown below are 23 T cell receptor beta chains from a single sample sequenced in a study of T cell responses to AZD1222 COVID-19 vaccine. Libraries were prepared by immunoSEQ multiplex PCR; TCRdb keeps only in-frame clonotypes and omits some of them. The sample contains more than 95,000 clones, 75% to 90% of which appear only once. The specimen comprised peripheral blood, sampled on day 0 of AZD1222 vaccination. The receptors were gathered from an adult in good health.

The chain couples TRBV5-1 to TRBJ2-2; D uncertain. This CDR3 comprises 14 residues. CDR1 and CDR2 from the germline V gene are SGHRS and YFSETQ. Trimming left V 3 bases short and J 4 bases short, with 10 bases between. In DNA, the CDR3 is TGCGCCAGCAGCTCGGACGCCAGCACCGGGGAGCTGTTTTTT. Protein product: CASSSDASTGELFF.

This clone was seen more than once but under ten times. This rearrangement joins TRBV11-2 to TRBJ2-1; 9 bases map to TRBD1. Germline CDR1 and CDR2: SGHAT and FQNNGV. Germline trimming cut 5 bases from V and 8 bases from J; bases unmatched to any gene: 7. The CDR3 consists of 14 residues. The DNA of the CDR3 is TGTGCCAGCAGCCCGGGGACAGGGAGGTATGAGCAGTTCTTC. Residues: CASSPGTGRYEQFF. The full variable domain, completed using reference TRBV11-2 and TRBJ2-1, is EAGVAQSPRYKIIEKRQSVAFWCNPISGHATLYWYQQILGQGPKLLIQFQNNGVVDDSQLPKDRFSAERLKGVDSTLKIQPAKLEDSAVYLCASSPGTGRYEQFFGPGTRLTVL.

This clone was seen a single time. The chain uses TRBV12-3 or TRBV12-4 and TRBJ1-2; no clear D. V shed 6 bases and J shed 5 bases, with 13 bases lying between them. The CDR3 extends over 13 amino acids. The CDR3 loop reads CASSLKVHYGYTF. The CDR3 DNA is TGTGCCAGCAGCTTAAAAGTTCATTATGGCTACACCTTC.

This chain joins TRBV6-5 and TRBJ1-6; 7 nucleotides align to TRBD1. The J segment lost 10 bases and the V segment lost 0 bases, leaving 6 bases of the junction unmatched. The CDR3 extends over 15 amino acids. Germline assignment: CDR1 MNHEY and CDR2 SVGAGI. The CDR3, as DNA: TGTGCCAGCAGTTACTCGTGGGACAGAGAGTCACCCCTCCACTTT. As protein: CASSYSWDRESPLHF.

This chain uses TRBV19 with TRBJ1-1, with unresolved D. CDR1 is LNHDA, CDR2 SQIVND, per germline (reference sequence). The CDR3 spans 13 residues. Between the trimmed V and J ends, which lost 7 bases and 0 bases, there was a span of 9 bases. CDR3 DNA: TGTGCCAGTAACGGGGAATTGAACACTGAAGCTTTCTTT. Amino acid sequence: CASNGELNTEAFF.

The gene calls are TRBV4-3 and TRBJ1-1; no reliable D call. The V gene lost 0 bases and the J gene lost 1 base, with 9 bases spanning the gap. Germline-derived CDR1 and CDR2 are LGHNA and YSLEER. CDR3 length: 15 residues. DNA of the CDR3: TGCGCCAGCAGCCAAGAAGGCAGGTCGAACACTGAAGCTTTCTTT. Protein sequence: CASSQEGRSNTEAFF.

The gene calls are TRBV6-2 or TRBV6-3 and TRBJ1-5; D not resolved. V lost 3 bases, J lost 7 bases, and 10 bases lay in between. Germline V gene data show CDR1 as MNHEY and CDR2 as SVGEGT. CDR3 size: 13 residues. The CDR3 DNA follows: TGTGCCAGCAGTTATAACCGAGGGCAGCCCCAGCATTTT. Translating it yields CASSYNRGQPQHF.

The V gene is TRBV19, the J gene TRBJ1-2; D ambiguous. Trimming took 5 bases from V and 5 from J, leaving 15 bases between them. Germline V gene data show CDR1 as LNHDA and CDR2 as SQIVND (reference sequence). The CDR3 has 14 residues. As DNA, the CDR3 is TGTGCCAGTAGTCGACTTGGATCGGATTATGGCTACACCTTC. The encoded protein is CASSRLGSDYGYTF.

Only one count was recorded for this clone. V and J are TRBV28 and TRBJ1-4, with D maybe TRBD1 (6 bases). Germline lookup yields CDR1 MDHEN and CDR2 SYDVKM. The V gene lost 3 bases and the J gene lost 2 bases, with 10 bases spanning the gap. The CDR3 totals 15 residues. CDR3: CASSFIDRTNEKLFF. Here the CDR3 DNA reads TGTGCCAGCAGTTTTATCGACAGGACTAATGAAAAACTGTTTTTT.

This clone was recorded only once. CDR3 in DNA: TGCAGCGTTGAAATGCGACTAGCGGGAGGGCCAGCGTTCTTC. This encodes CSVEMRLAGGPAFF. This rearrangement joins TRBV29-1 to TRBJ2-1, with TRBD2 matching over 14 bases. Losses at the gene ends were 2 bases for V and 15 bases for J; bases not matched to a gene: 9. CDR1 is SQVTM and CDR2 is ANQGSEA in the germline V gene. The CDR3 covers 14 residues.

The rearrangement joins TRBV12-3 or TRBV12-4 to TRBJ1-1; D gene ambiguous. The CDR3 runs 12 residues. V dropped 3 bases and J dropped 3 bases, with 5 bases sitting between them. CDR3 sequence: CASSFGDTEAFF. The DNA of the CDR3 is TGTGCCAGCAGTTTCGGAGACACTGAAGCTTTCTTT.

The CDR3 is CASSLTSRGTLSTDTQYF. Here the CDR3 DNA reads TGTGCCAGCAGCTTAACCTCAAGAGGCACCTTGAGCACAGATACGCAGTATTTT. The chain carries TRBV7-3 and TRBJ2-3; D not certain. Germline V lookup: CDR1 SGHTA, CDR2 FQGTGA. Between the trimmed V and J ends, which lost 0 bases and 0 bases, there was a span of 16 bases. This CDR3 comprises 18 residues.

This chain connects TRBV4-2 to TRBJ2-4; 9 positions match TRBD2. The CDR3 contains 17 residues. V lost 4 bases to trimming and J lost 1 base; unmatched junction nucleotides: 8. CDR1 is LGHNA, CDR2 YNFKEQ, per germline. CDR3 bases: TGTGCCAGCAGCCCACTACTAGCGGGTCGCGCCAAAAACATTCAGTACTTC. Amino acid sequence: CASSPLLAGRAKNIQYF.

The chain recombines TRBV4-3 with TRBJ1-4, with D possibly matching TRBD1 (5 bases). The V gene's germline CDR1 is LGHNA and CDR2 YSLEER. CDR3 length equals 15 residues. Between the trimmed V and J ends, which lost 4 bases and 4 bases, there was a span of 13 bases. The CDR3 sequence: CASSPTRGSNEKLFF. CDR3 in DNA: TGCGCCAGCAGCCCCACAAGGGGAAGTAATGAAAAACTGTTTTTT.

This chain links TRBV5-8 with TRBJ2-3, with D perhaps matching TRBD1 or TRBD2 (5 bases each). The V gene lost 2 bases and the J gene lost 4 bases, with 11 bases spanning the gap. Germline V lookup: CDR1 SGHTS, CDR2 YDEGEE. This CDR3 has 14 amino acids. Here the CDR3 reads CASSLAGTPDTQYF. Written as DNA, the CDR3 is TGTGCCAGCAGCTTAGCAGGGACCCCAGATACGCAGTATTTT.

This rearrangement joins TRBV4-3 to TRBJ2-7; TRBD1 aligns across 8 bases. The CDR3 length is 14 residues. The V segment lost 0 bases and the J segment 5 bases; nucleotides outside the gene matches: 3. The germline CDR1 and CDR2 sequences are LGHNA and YSLEER. Here the CDR3 reads CASSQDGQGNEQYF. The CDR3 nucleotides read TGCGCCAGCAGCCAAGATGGACAGGGTAACGAGCAGTACTTC.

The chain employs TRBV12-3 or TRBV12-4 and TRBJ2-7; unclear D gene. The V gene lost 4 bases and the J gene lost 3 bases, with 10 bases spanning the gap. The CDR3 length is 13 residues. The chain's CDR3 is CASSSLEGYEQYF. The DNA for the CDR3 is TGTGCCAGCAGTTCCCTCGAAGGCTACGAGCAGTACTTC.

This clone was detected many times. CDR3 sequence (DNA): TGTGCCAGCAGCCAAGTTGTAGCGGGGGGAAGCACAGATACGCAGTATTTT. Its protein is CASSQVVAGGSTDTQYF. The chain couples TRBV4-2 to TRBJ2-3; 10 bases are shared with TRBD2. The germline CDR1 and CDR2 sequences are LGHNA and YNFKEQ. Losses at the gene ends were 1 base for V and 0 bases for J; bases not matched to a gene: 4. CDR3 length: 17 residues.

This chain connects TRBV4-3 to TRBJ2-2, with D maybe TRBD2 (7 bases). The CDR3 is 18 residues long. Germline CDR1 and CDR2: LGHNA and YSLEER. V was clipped by 0 bases and J by 4 bases, with 18 bases between them. The CDR3 region is CASSQDPGPGGPTGELFF. Here the CDR3 DNA reads TGCGCCAGCAGCCAAGACCCAGGACCGGGGGGCCCCACCGGGGAGCTGTTTTTT.

The chain is built from TRBV7-2 and TRBJ2-3, with TRBD2 identical over 11 bases. Germline V gene data show CDR1 as SGHTA and CDR2 as FQGNSA. Trimming at V came to 0 bases and at J to 4 bases, leaving 9 bases not matched to a gene. This CDR3 spans 18 amino acids. The CDR3 sequence is CASSLARPSGRTADTQYF. The CDR3 DNA reads TGTGCCAGCAGCTTAGCGCGGCCTAGCGGGAGGACCGCAGATACGCAGTATTTT.

This clone was seen only a few times. The chain is built from TRBV25-1 and TRBJ1-2; D remains unclear. The V end lost 6 bases, the J end lost 3 bases, and 5 bases lay between the germline ends. The CDR3 loop spans 11 amino acids. Germline V gives CDR1 MGHDK, CDR2 SYGVNS. CDR3 DNA: TGTGCCAGCAGCTGGGACTATGGCTACACCTTC. Translated, it gives CASSWDYGYTF.

This sequence joins TRBV6-2 or TRBV6-3 and TRBJ2-7; 8 bases map to TRBD2. The junction had 3 bases not matched to a gene; V was cut back by 3 bases and J by 2 bases. Germline V lookup: CDR1 MNHEY, CDR2 SVGEGT. The CDR3 totals 14 residues. The CDR3 coding sequence is TGTGCCAGCAGTTATTACGGGGGGGCCTACGAGCAGTACTTC. Translating gives CASSYYGGAYEQYF.

The rearrangement links TRBV7-2 to TRBJ2-7, with 7 bases aligning to TRBD2. CDR1 and CDR2 from the germline V gene are SGHTA and FQGNSA. V shed 1 base and J 2 bases; nucleotides not matched to a gene: 5. The CDR3 extends over 15 amino acids. The CDR3 spells CASSLEHSGTYEQYF. CDR3 in DNA: TGTGCCAGCAGCTTAGAGCACAGCGGGACCTACGAGCAGTACTTC.